Shown below are 32 T cell receptor beta chains from a single sample sequenced in a study of blood T cell repertoires in COVID-19. The method was immunoSEQ multiplex PCR; TCRdb's version includes in-frame clones alone and lacks a portion of them. The table lists fewer than 200,000 clones, about four fifths of them singletons. The sample consisted of peripheral blood. These receptors all come from a man between 70 and 80 years old with active or convalescent COVID-19.

This clone showed up just a few times. The V gene is TRBV2, the J gene TRBJ2-7, with 10 bases that match TRBD2. V dropped 8 bases and J dropped 6; count of bases not matched to a gene: 13. Germline CDR1 SNHLY, CDR2 FYNNEI. CDR3 length: 15 residues. The CDR3 DNA reads as TGTGCCAGCCGGGGGGGAGCTAGCGGGAGTCTCGAGCAGTACTTC. Encoded protein: CASRGGASGSLEQYF.

V usage is TRBV2 and J usage is TRBJ2-2, with TRBD1 as a possible D gene (6 bases). The CDR3 runs to 15 residues. Trimming removed 11 bases at V and 4 bases at J, with 20 bases between. Germline values: CDR1 SNHLY, CDR2 FYNNEI. CDR3 in amino acids: CAVSSGQISTGELFF. CDR3 bases: TGTGCCGTATCCTCTGGACAGATTTCCACCGGGGAGCTGTTTTTT.

This clone has more than one count but fewer than ten. The V and J genes are TRBV5-6 and TRBJ1-3, with D perhaps TRBD1 (5 bases). CDR3 size: 15 residues. Germline V CDR1 and CDR2: SGHDT, YYEEEE. V lost 5 bases to trimming and J lost 4 bases, with 16 bases between them. This CDR3 is CASRLHQGGGNTIYF. The CDR3 nucleotides are TGTGCCAGCAGACTTCACCAGGGTGGGGGAAACACCATATATTTT.

The chain recombines TRBV19 with TRBJ2-3; no definite D call. Germline V gives CDR1 LNHDA, CDR2 SQIVND (reference sequence). This CDR3 has 11 residues. V lost 8 bases, J lost 0 bases, and 3 bases lay in between. The CDR3 here is CASRSTDTQYF. The CDR3 nucleotides are TGTGCCAGTCGTAGCACAGATACGCAGTATTTT.

This clone was seen more than once but under ten times. The chain couples TRBV19 to TRBJ1-5; possible D gene TRBD1, 6 bases. The germline V gene encodes CDR1 LNHDA and CDR2 SQIVND (reference sequence). The CDR3 runs 14 residues. V was shortened by 6 bases and J by 3 bases, with 12 bases between the two germline ends. CDR3 in amino acids: CASSGTGFNQPQHF. In DNA, the CDR3 is TGTGCCAGTAGCGGAACAGGGTTCAATCAGCCCCAGCATTTT.

The J gene is TRBJ2-1, the V gene TRBV12-3 or TRBV12-4, with D possibly TRBD1 on 6 matching bases. V lost 6 bases and J lost 4, with 10 bases in between. The CDR3 has 13 amino acids. DNA of the CDR3: TGTGCCAGCAGCGCGGACAGTTACAATGAGCAGTTCTTC. Its protein product is CASSADSYNEQFF.

This clone was observed a handful of times. The chain links TRBV30 to TRBJ2-1, with D possibly matching TRBD2 (6 bases). This CDR3 is 13 amino acids long. The germline CDR1 and CDR2 sequences are GTSNPN and SVGIG (reference sequence). Trimming shortened V by 4 bases and J by 5 bases, and 12 bases separated the two germline ends. The CDR3 protein is CAWNGGSNNEQFF. The CDR3 DNA sequence: TGTGCCTGGAATGGGGGGTCTAACAATGAGCAGTTCTTC.

This clone turned up a few times. V usage is TRBV5-1 and J usage is TRBJ1-2, with a possible D match to TRBD1 (5 bases). The V end was cut by 2 bases, the J end by 6 bases, with 17 bases between. Germline-derived CDR1 and CDR2 are SGHRS and YFSETQ. This CDR3 is built from 15 residues. As DNA, the CDR3 is TGCGCCAGCAGCTTAGAAAATAGCAGGGTAGATGGCTACACCTTC. Protein sequence: CASSLENSRVDGYTF.

The chain recombines TRBV2 with TRBJ1-5; the match to TRBD1 covers 8 bases. The length of the CDR3 is 14 residues. The trim removed 9 bases at V and 2 bases at J, leaving 6 bases unmatched. CDR1 and CDR2 from the germline V gene are SNHLY and FYNNEI. The DNA of the CDR3 is TGTGCCAGTCAGGGGGCAGGGGGCAATCAGCCCCAGCATTTT. It codes for CASQGAGGNQPQHF.

The chain has TRBV5-1 and TRBJ2-7; 8 bases line up with TRBD1. The CDR3 loop spans 15 amino acids. V lost 0 bases to trimming and J lost 2 bases; unmatched junction nucleotides: 4. Germline V gene sequence: CDR1 SGHRS, CDR2 YFSETQ. The CDR3 coding sequence is TGCGCCAGCAGCTTGGGCGGGACAGGTGCCTACGAGCAGTACTTC. This sequence encodes CASSLGGTGAYEQYF.

About this clone: This specimen includes other DNA sequences encoding the same CDR3. This chain connects TRBV6-5 to TRBJ1-6; a weak D match, TRBD1 (6 bases). Trimming shortened V by 6 bases and J by 6 bases, and 12 bases separated the two germline ends. This CDR3 has 14 residues. Germline loops: CDR1 MNHEY, CDR2 SVGAGI. As DNA, the CDR3 is TGTGCCAGCAGCGTACAGGGCTCTAATTCACCCCTCCACTTT. This gives the protein CASSVQGSNSPLHF.

The chain uses TRBV4-2 and TRBJ2-7, with TRBD2 matching over 8 bases. V was clipped by 0 bases and J by 5 bases; unmatched bases: 12. The V gene's germline CDR1 is LGHNA and CDR2 YNFKEQ. CDR3 length equals 17 residues. The CDR3 DNA sequence: TGTGCCAGCAGCCAAGATAGCCGCGCGGGGGGCGGTCACGAGCAGTACTTC. This encodes CASSQDSRAGGGHEQYF.

The rearrangement joins TRBV6-1 to TRBJ2-1, with TRBD2 matching 13 bases. Per germline, CDR1 MNHNS and CDR2 SASEGT. The CDR3 has 19 amino acids. With V trimmed by 0 bases and J by 7 bases, 12 bases remained unmatched. CDR3 coding DNA: TGTGCCAGCAGTGAAGCTCGTTCAGGGGGACTAGCGGGGATTAATGAGCAGTTCTTC. Amino acids: CASSEARSGGLAGINEQFF.

The chain joins TRBV14 to TRBJ2-3, with TRBD2 matching over 15 bases. The CDR3 consists of 22 residues. Germline V lookup: CDR1 SGHDN, CDR2 FVKESK. The trim removed 2 bases at V and 4 bases at J, leaving 19 bases unmatched. For the CDR3, the DNA is TGTGCCAGCAGCCAACCCCTAGGGGGACTAGCGGGAGGTCCTTGGACACCAGATACGCAGTATTTT. This encodes CASSQPLGGLAGGPWTPDTQYF.

The V call is TRBV7-9, the J call TRBJ2-1; tentative D call: TRBD1 (5 bases). Trimming stripped 2 bases from V and 9 bases from J, with 11 bases between. Germline loops: CDR1 SEHNR, CDR2 FQNEAQ (reference sequence). The CDR3 sequence is 13 residues long. The CDR3 DNA reads TGTGCCAGCAGCTTAACAGCTCAGGGTGAGCAGTTCTTC. Amino acid sequence: CASSLTAQGEQFF.

The rearrangement links TRBV7-9 to TRBJ1-5; 7 bases align to TRBD1. The CDR3 is made up of 14 amino acids. The germline V gene has CDR1 SEHNR and CDR2 FQNEAQ (reference sequence). After removal of 5 bases from V and 4 bases from J, the junction contained 5 bases not matched to a gene. Here the CDR3 DNA reads TGTGCCAGCAGCCTGCCAGGGGGGAATCAGCCCCAGCATTTT. Translating it yields CASSLPGGNQPQHF.

The sample holds a few counts of this clone. The chain carries TRBV4-1 and TRBJ2-5, with 9 bases aligning to TRBD2. V was clipped by 1 base and J by 5 bases; unmatched bases: 8. The CDR3 covers 16 residues. Per the germline V gene, CDR1 is MGHRA and CDR2 is YSYEKL. The CDR3 DNA is TGCGCCAGCAGCCAAGCCGGGACTAGCTATGAGGAGACCCAGTACTTC. Protein product: CASSQAGTSYEETQYF.

This clone was detected a few times. The genes are TRBV15 and TRBJ1-1, with D possibly TRBD1 on 6 matching bases. V was shortened by 0 bases and J by 0 bases, with 14 bases between the two germline ends. Germline CDR1 is LNHNV and CDR2 is YYDKDF (reference sequence). This CDR3 region has 17 residues. CDR3 nucleotide sequence: TGTGCCACCAGCAGAGATGGGGGCAGCCTCCTGAACACTGAAGCTTTCTTT. The encoded protein is CATSRDGGSLLNTEAFF.

The chain has TRBV7-9 and TRBJ1-2; D gene unclear. Germline V CDR1 and CDR2: SEHNR, FQNEAQ (reference sequence). This CDR3 spans 13 amino acids. Trimming removed 2 bases from V and 0 bases from J, with 4 bases in between. The CDR3 DNA reads as TGTGCCAGCAGCTTAATCTCTAACTATGGCTACACCTTC. Translation gives CASSLISNYGYTF.

The V call is TRBV27, the J call TRBJ1-1; weak D call: TRBD1 (5 bases). Trimming took 4 bases from V and 3 from J, leaving 15 bases between them. This CDR3 contains 15 residues. The germline CDR1 and CDR2 sequences are MNHEY and SMNVEV (reference sequence). DNA of the CDR3: TGTGCCAGCAGTTCAACCGGGACGGGAGACACTGAAGCTTTCTTT. Translated, it gives CASSSTGTGDTEAFF.

The V and J genes are TRBV3-1 (or the pseudogene TRBV3-2) and TRBJ1-5; D not resolved. Germline V gene data show CDR1 as LGHDT and CDR2 as YNNKEL (reference sequence). This CDR3 is 13 amino acids long. Between the trimmed V and J ends, which lost 2 bases and 9 bases, there was a span of 11 bases. CDR3 nucleotides: TGTGCCAGCAGCCAACAATCCCAGTTGCCCCAGCATTTT. This translates into CASSQQSQLPQHF.

The chain carries TRBV30 and TRBJ1-3; D remains unclear. The CDR3 is made up of 11 amino acids. V gave up 2 bases and J gave up 8 bases, with 7 bases separating them. Per the germline V gene, CDR1 is GTSNPN and CDR2 is SVGIG (reference sequence). CDR3 residues: CAWSTGYTIYF. The CDR3 DNA sequence: TGTGCCTGGAGTACGGGATACACCATATATTTT.

This clone has at least ten counts. The chain has TRBV2 and TRBJ1-6; 7 bases map to TRBD1. The V gene end was trimmed by 4 bases and the J gene end by 10 bases; junction bases not matched to a gene: 4. This CDR3 is built from 13 residues. Germline V gives CDR1 SNHLY, CDR2 FYNNEI. In DNA, the CDR3 is TGTGCCAGCAGTGCCGCAGGGGGGTCACCCCTCCACTTT. Translated, it gives CASSAAGGSPLHF.

This clone was seen a few times. The chain joins TRBV19 to TRBJ2-1, with 14 bases fitting TRBD2. Germline V CDR1 and CDR2: LNHDA, SQIVND (reference sequence). The CDR3 runs 18 residues. With 3 bases clipped from V and 7 bases from J, the junction kept 11 bases outside the gene matches. The CDR3, as DNA: TGTGCCAGTAGTATGATGGGCTTGGGGACTAGCGGGGGAAATGAGCAGTTCTTC. Encoded protein: CASSMMGLGTSGGNEQFF.

The chain uses TRBV6-5 and TRBJ1-1; D is perhaps TRBD1 (5 bases). Trimming removed 5 bases at V and 3 bases at J, with 16 bases between. The CDR3 has 15 amino acids. Per germline, CDR1 MNHEY and CDR2 SVGAGI. The CDR3: CASSPDGRGDTEAFF. CDR3 sequence (DNA): TGTGCCAGCAGTCCGGACGGACGGGGGGACACTGAAGCTTTCTTT.

The chain combines TRBV5-4 with TRBJ2-5; D ambiguous. V gave up 4 bases and J gave up 2 bases, with 9 bases separating them. The CDR3 consists of 13 residues. The germline V gene has CDR1 SGHNT and CDR2 YYREEE (reference sequence). DNA of the CDR3: TGTGCCAGCAGCCTCCGAGGACAAGAGACCCAGTACTTC. Its protein is CASSLRGQETQYF.

CDR3 sequence reads: CAISSPDNEQFF. The CDR3 DNA is TGTGCCATCTCTTCCCCGGACAATGAGCAGTTCTTC. The chain employs TRBV10-3 and TRBJ2-1; no definite D call. The CDR3 loop spans 12 amino acids. The germline V and J ends were trimmed by 8 bases and 5 bases, with 10 bases remaining between them. Per the germline V gene, CDR1 is ENHRY and CDR2 is SYGVKD.

This clone has a single count. V is TRBV5-1 and J is TRBJ1-1; D unresolved. Trimming took 0 bases from V and 5 from J, leaving 11 bases between them. This CDR3 has 14 amino acids. In germline, CDR1 is SGHRS, CDR2 YFSETQ. The DNA of the CDR3 is TGCGCCAGCAGCTTGGATGGCTCGGGGACTGAAGCTTTCTTT. This codes for CASSLDGSGTEAFF.

The chain is built from TRBV28 and TRBJ1-2, with a tentative D call TRBD1 (6 bases). V gave up 6 bases and J gave up 4 bases, with 21 bases separating them. Germline values: CDR1 MDHEN, CDR2 SYDVKM. The length of the CDR3 is 16 residues. The CDR3 DNA sequence: TGTGCCAGCAGAGCCACAGGGTATCCTTTGGGCTATGGCTACACCTTC. It codes for CASRATGYPLGYGYTF.

In this sample, this clone turned up a few times. Other DNA sequences within the sample encode an identical CDR3. The V call is TRBV5-1, the J call TRBJ2-5; 8 bases are a match to TRBD1. J lost 2 bases, V lost 1 base, and 4 bases had no gene match. The germline CDR1 and CDR2 sequences are SGHRS and YFSETQ. The CDR3 loop spans 15 amino acids. CDR3 bases: TGCGCCAGCAGCTTGACAGGGGGACCACAAGAGACCCAGTACTTC. Its protein product is CASSLTGGPQETQYF.

The J gene is TRBJ1-2, the V gene TRBV11-2; weak D call: TRBD1 (6 bases). Germline V gene data show CDR1 as SGHAT and CDR2 as FQNNGV. V was pared by 4 bases and J by 6 bases, with 9 bases between. The CDR3 consists of 12 residues. CDR3 in DNA: TGTGCCAGCAGCTCCAGACAGGATGGCTACACCTTC. Translation: CASSSRQDGYTF.

V gene TRBV6-5 combines with J gene TRBJ2-1; 7 bases map to TRBD1. Losses at the gene ends were 6 bases for V and 10 bases for J; bases not matched to a gene: 9. Germline assignment: CDR1 MNHEY and CDR2 SVGAGI. The CDR3 runs 13 residues. Written as DNA, the CDR3 is TGTGCCAGCAGAGCTACAGGGGTTAGGGAGCAGTTCTTC. It codes for CASRATGVREQFF.